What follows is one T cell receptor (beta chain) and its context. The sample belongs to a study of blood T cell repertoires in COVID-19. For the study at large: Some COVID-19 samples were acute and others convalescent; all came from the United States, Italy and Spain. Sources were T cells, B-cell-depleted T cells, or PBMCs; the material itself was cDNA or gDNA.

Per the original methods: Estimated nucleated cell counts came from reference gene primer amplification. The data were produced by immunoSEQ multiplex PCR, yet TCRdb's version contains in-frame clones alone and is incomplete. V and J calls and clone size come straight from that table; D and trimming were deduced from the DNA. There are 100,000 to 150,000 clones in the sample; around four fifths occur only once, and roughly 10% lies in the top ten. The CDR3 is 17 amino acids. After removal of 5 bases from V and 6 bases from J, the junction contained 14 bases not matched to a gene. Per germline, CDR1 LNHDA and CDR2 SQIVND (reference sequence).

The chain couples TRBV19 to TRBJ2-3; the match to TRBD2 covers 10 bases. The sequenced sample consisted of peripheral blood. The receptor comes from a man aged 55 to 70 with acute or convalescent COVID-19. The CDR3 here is CASSDWTSGGSSDTQYF. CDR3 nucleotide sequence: TGTGCCAGTAGTGATTGGACTAGCGGAGGTAGTTCGGATACGCAGTATTTT.